This TCR beta chain was captured by sequencing in a study of blood T cell repertoires in COVID-19. Study overall: From T cells, B-cell-depleted T cells, or PBMCs came the material, which was cDNA or gDNA.

The CDR3 consists of 14 residues. Germline V gives CDR1 SNHLY, CDR2 FYNNEI. V trimming: 6 bases; J trimming: 3 bases; junction bases outside the gene matches: 6. Sequencing used immunoSEQ multiplex PCR; TCRdb keeps in-frame clones, though not all of them. The data contain more than 250,000 clones, 70% to 90% of them singletons. Participants spanned ages about 18 to 90 years and resided in 24 US areas. Allocation to cohorts depended on clinical history reported by the participants. Symptom resolution, clearance, or two negative PCRs marked donors in Cohort 3 as recovered. The rearrangement uses TRBV2 and TRBJ1-1, with 8 bases identical to TRBD1. The TCR originated in a woman aged 25-40 years who had recovered from COVID-19. Sequencing used PBMCs or T cells enriched from blood (not recorded which). For the CDR3, the DNA is TGTGCCAGCAGCCGACAGGGGTGGGACACTGAAGCTTTCTTT. This gives the protein CASSRQGWDTEAFF.